The 9 T cell receptor beta chains below all came from one sample that was sequenced in a study of blood T cell repertoires in COVID-19. The protocol was immunoSEQ multiplex PCR, while the TCRdb copy is restricted to in-frame clones and leaves out a portion. The sample has more than 45,000 clones; around 90% are singletons. Sequenced input: peripheral blood. All receptors derive from a man in his sixties with acute or convalescent COVID-19.

V gene TRBV7-3 combines with J gene TRBJ2-3; TRBD2 might be the D (6 bases). The germline V gene has CDR1 SGHTA and CDR2 FQGTGA. V was cut by 6 bases and J by 5 bases, with 9 bases left in between. The CDR3 is 12 amino acids. CDR3 sequence (DNA): TGTGCCAGCAGAGATAGCGGAGATACGCAGTATTTT. Translated, it gives CASRDSGDTQYF.

The chain recombines TRBV6-2 or TRBV6-3 with TRBJ1-5; possibly TRBD1 for D (6 bases). Germline V gene data show CDR1 as MNHEY and CDR2 as SVGEGT. This CDR3 spans 16 amino acids. V lost 6 bases and J lost 1, with 16 bases in between. For the CDR3, the DNA is TGTGCCAGCAGCCCACAGGGTTTGGCGAGCAATCAGCCCCAGCATTTT. It codes for CASSPQGLASNQPQHF.

The chain carries TRBV29-1 and TRBJ2-1, with 11 bases that match TRBD2. The germline CDR1 and CDR2 sequences are SQVTM and ANQGSEA. This CDR3 comprises 15 residues. V gave up 3 bases and J gave up 3 bases; unmatched junction bases: 4. In nucleotides, the CDR3 is TGCAGCGTTGACCTGGGACTAGCGGACTACAATGAGCAGTTCTTC. Its protein is CSVDLGLADYNEQFF.

The chain recombines TRBV25-1 with TRBJ2-7; 10 nucleotides match TRBD1. This CDR3 is built from 16 residues. Germline loops: CDR1 MGHDK, CDR2 SYGVNS. The V and J ends lost 2 bases and 1 base, in that order; junction bases with no gene match: 5. This CDR3 is CASSETRTGGSYEQYF. DNA for the CDR3: TGTGCCAGCAGTGAAACCAGGACAGGGGGTTCCTACGAGCAGTACTTC.

This clone was seen only once. The CDR3 DNA is TGTGCCACCAGTGATTCCCGGGACAGGGAGGGCCAGCCCCAGCATTTT. It is translated as CATSDSRDREGQPQHF. The V and J genes are TRBV24-1 and TRBJ1-5; 9 bases align to TRBD1. Looked up from germline, CDR1 is KGHDR and CDR2 is SFDVKD. The V gene end was trimmed by 2 bases and the J gene end by 7 bases; junction bases not matched to a gene: 8. The CDR3 consists of 16 residues.

The rearrangement joins TRBV7-2 to TRBJ1-4, with TRBD1 identical over 7 bases. V lost 6 bases, J lost 3 bases, and 4 bases stayed unmatched. This CDR3 spans 14 amino acids. Germline lookup yields CDR1 SGHTA and CDR2 FQGNSA. The chain's CDR3 is CASRQTGSNEKLFF. For the CDR3, the DNA is TGTGCCAGCAGGCAGACAGGGTCTAATGAAAAACTGTTTTTT. The variable domain in full, with the rest retrieved from reference TRBV7-2 and TRBJ1-4, is GAGVSQSPSNKVTEKGKDVELRCDPISGHTALYWYRQSLGQGLEFLIYFQGNSAPDKSGLPSDRFSAERTGGSVSTLTIQRTQQEDSAVYLCASRQTGSNEKLFFGSGTQLSVL.

This chain links TRBV9 with TRBJ1-1; D might be TRBD1 (5 bases). The germline gives CDR1 SGDLS, CDR2 YYNGEE. This CDR3 spans 14 amino acids. Trimming removed 2 bases at V and 0 bases at J, with 8 bases between. The CDR3 is CASSVTQVNTEAFF. DNA of the CDR3: TGTGCCAGCAGCGTGACACAGGTGAACACTGAAGCTTTCTTT.

This clone was seen a few times. The chain has TRBV7-2 and TRBJ2-7; TRBD2 aligns across 10 bases. Germline CDR1 and CDR2: SGHTA and FQGNSA. There are 16 residues in the CDR3. V was clipped by 2 bases and J by 4 bases; unmatched bases: 8. CDR3 nucleotides: TGTGCCAGCAGCTTATTGAGCGGGAGGGTAGGGTACGAGCAGTACTTC. This gives the protein CASSLLSGRVGYEQYF. The whole variable domain, filled in from reference TRBV7-2 and TRBJ2-7, reads GAGVSQSPSNKVTEKGKDVELRCDPISGHTALYWYRQSLGQGLEFLIYFQGNSAPDKSGLPSDRFSAERTGGSVSTLTIQRTQQEDSAVYLCASSLLSGRVGYEQYFGPGTRLTVT.

The chain combines TRBV2 with TRBJ2-5; maybe TRBD1 (7 bases). Germline V gene sequence: CDR1 SNHLY, CDR2 FYNNEI. The germline V and J ends were trimmed by 5 bases and 5 bases, with 15 bases remaining between them. The length of the CDR3 is 14 residues. The CDR3 bases are TGTGCCAGCAGTCCAGGGGCAGGGGGGGAGACCCAGTACTTC. It is translated as CASSPGAGGETQYF.